These 16 T cell receptor beta chains were sequenced from one sample in a study of cytotoxic CD8 clonotypes in ibrutinib-treated CLL. The repertoire was sequenced with immunoSEQ multiplex PCR; TCRdb's copy has only in-frame clones and lacks some. The sample holds about 120,000 clones, about 58% seen once. The sample in question was PBMCs, obtained after 24 months of ibrutinib treatment. These receptor sequences come from a human donor with chronic lymphocytic leukemia.

The gene calls are TRBV7-6 and TRBJ1-4, with a possible D match to TRBD1 (5 bases). The CDR3 has 15 amino acids. Germline V gene sequence: CDR1 SGHVS, CDR2 FNYEAQ. V was cut by 1 base and J by 5 bases, with 11 bases left in between. The CDR3 DNA reads TGTGCCAGCAGCTTAGGGGGGGGAGCGAATGAAAAACTGTTTTTT. Its protein product is CASSLGGGANEKLFF.

The chain recombines TRBV6-5 with TRBJ1-2; weak D call: TRBD1 (5 bases). The CDR3 is 14 amino acids. The V end was cut by 1 base, the J end by 6 bases, with 12 bases between. CDR1 and CDR2 from the germline V gene are MNHEY and SVGAGI. In DNA form, the CDR3 reads TGTGCCAGCAGTTACTTGGGGGGGTATGATGGCTACACCTTC. Residues: CASSYLGGYDGYTF.

The chain is built from TRBV7-3 and TRBJ2-3; D possibly uses TRBD1 or TRBD2 (6 bases each). The germline gives CDR1 SGHTA, CDR2 FQGTGA. The CDR3 runs 14 residues. V was shortened by 5 bases and J by 3 bases, with 12 bases between the two germline ends. The CDR3 spells CASSPQGRTDTQYF. The CDR3 region has the DNA TGTGCCAGCAGCCCCCAGGGGAGGACAGATACGCAGTATTTT.

The count of this clone is one. The V and J genes are TRBV6-5 and TRBJ2-7; no reliable D call. The germline V and J ends were trimmed by 6 bases and 9 bases, with 12 bases remaining between them. The CDR3 is 11 amino acids. Germline lookup yields CDR1 MNHEY and CDR2 SVGAGI. The CDR3 loop is CASRSTKGQYF. CDR3 nucleotides: TGTGCCAGCAGATCCACTAAGGGGCAGTACTTC.

This chain links TRBV6-5 with TRBJ1-4; 9 bases match TRBD1. CDR3 length: 13 residues. Germline CDR1 reads MNHEY; CDR2 reads SVGAGI. V shed 7 bases and J 8 bases; nucleotides not matched to a gene: 5. CDR3 in DNA: TGTGCCAGCAAGGGACAGGGTCGCGAAAAACTGTTTTTT. It specifies CASKGQGREKLFF.

This sequence joins TRBV7-2 and TRBJ2-5, with D possibly being TRBD1 (5 bases). The ends were cut back, 0 bases at V and 5 bases at J, with 13 bases in the middle. CDR1 is SGHTA and CDR2 is FQGNSA in the germline V gene. The CDR3 length is 15 residues. The CDR3 DNA reads as TGTGCCAGCAGCTTAGCGGGCAGGGCTTACGAGACCCAGTACTTC. This codes for CASSLAGRAYETQYF.

With respect to this clone: Other DNA sequences in this specimen translate into the identical CDR3. The V gene is TRBV25-1, the J gene TRBJ1-2; 8 positions match TRBD1. Trimming removed 2 bases from V and 2 bases from J; junction bases left unmatched: 1. The CDR3 covers 14 residues. Germline V CDR1 and CDR2: MGHDK, SYGVNS. In DNA form, the CDR3 reads TGTGCCAGCAGTGAACAGGGGGCAAACTATGGCTACACCTTC. This translates into CASSEQGANYGYTF.

The chain carries TRBV5-5 and TRBJ2-7, with TRBD1 matching 7 bases. Germline V CDR1 and CDR2: SGHKS, YYEKEE (reference sequence). This CDR3 has 17 residues. With V trimmed by 0 bases and J by 0 bases, 9 bases remained unmatched. The DNA for the CDR3 is TGTGCCAGCAGCTTGGGAGGGATGGACAGGAGCTCCTACGAGCAGTACTTC. Translation gives CASSLGGMDRSSYEQYF.

J is TRBJ1-4 and V is TRBV5-1; 8 bases align to TRBD1. V shed 4 bases, J shed 0 bases, and the junction held 8 bases outside the gene matches. The CDR3 sequence is 17 residues long. Germline V lookup: CDR1 SGHRS, CDR2 YFSETQ. The CDR3 sequence is CASSQQGVGATNEKLFF. The CDR3 DNA follows: TGCGCCAGCAGCCAACAGGGGGTAGGGGCAACTAATGAAAAACTGTTTTTT.

This clone was counted only a few times. The genes are TRBV2 and TRBJ1-6, with 10 bases aligning to TRBD1. The J segment lost 7 bases and the V segment lost 4 bases, leaving 4 bases of the junction unmatched. Per germline, CDR1 SNHLY and CDR2 FYNNEI. This CDR3 spans 15 amino acids. CDR3 DNA sequence: TGTGCCAGCAGTGGTAGACAGGGGGCGAATTCACCCCTCCACTTT. The encoded protein is CASSGRQGANSPLHF.

This clone was observed once. V gene TRBV5-5 combines with J gene TRBJ1-2; a weak D match, TRBD1 (5 bases). In germline, CDR1 is SGHKS, CDR2 YYEKEE (reference sequence). V was clipped by 0 bases and J by 0 bases, with 12 bases between them. This CDR3 contains 16 residues. CDR3 amino acids: CASSLVPVTANYGYTF. The CDR3 nucleotides are TGTGCCAGCAGCTTGGTCCCTGTGACAGCTAACTATGGCTACACCTTC.

This rearrangement joins TRBV7-9 to TRBJ1-1; D remains ambiguous. The CDR3 covers 15 residues. Germline lookup yields CDR1 SEHNR and CDR2 FQNEAQ (reference sequence). V gave up 2 bases and J gave up 1 base, with 11 bases separating them. The CDR3 nucleotides are TGTGCCAGCAGCTTAAGCCCCCAAAAGAACACTGAAGCTTTCTTT. It is translated as CASSLSPQKNTEAFF.

CDR3 region: CASSSAGFGSPLHF. CDR3 in DNA: TGCGCCAGCAGCTCCGCAGGCTTTGGCTCACCCCTCCACTTT. The rearrangement joins TRBV4-1 to TRBJ1-6; D unresolved. V was cut by 5 bases and J by 10 bases, with 15 bases left in between. The CDR3 totals 14 residues. Germline CDR1 and CDR2: MGHRA and YSYEKL.

V gene TRBV28 combines with J gene TRBJ1-6, with a weak D call TRBD1 (6 bases). V shed 5 bases and J shed 4 bases, with 15 bases lying between them. CDR1 is MDHEN, CDR2 SYDVKM, per germline. CDR3 length: 16 residues. Here the CDR3 DNA reads TGTGCCAGCAGTCTAGCCGGACAGCGGTATAATTCACCCCTCCACTTT. Translation gives CASSLAGQRYNSPLHF.

The CDR3 coding sequence is TGTGCCAGCAGCCAAGACGCGATTGGCTACACCTTC. It translates to CASSQDAIGYTF. The rearrangement links TRBV5-5 to TRBJ1-2; D is uncertain. V lost 4 bases and J 7 bases, leaving 11 bases between the germline ends. From germline, CDR1 is SGHKS and CDR2 YYEKEE (reference sequence). This CDR3 region has 12 residues.

CDR3 sequence (DNA): TGTGCCAGCAGCTTAGATTCAGAGACCCAGTACTTC. Protein product: CASSLDSETQYF. V is TRBV7-2 and J is TRBJ2-5; no firm D call. The CDR3 is 12 amino acids. Trimming stripped 1 base from V and 4 bases from J, with 4 bases between. The germline CDR1 and CDR2 sequences are SGHTA and FQGNSA. The full variable domain, rest sourced from reference TRBV7-2 and TRBJ2-5, is GAGVSQSPSNKVTEKGKDVELRCDPISGHTALYWYRQSLGQGLEFLIYFQGNSAPDKSGLPSDRFSAERTGGSVSTLTIQRTQQEDSAVYLCASSLDSETQYFGPGTRLLVL.